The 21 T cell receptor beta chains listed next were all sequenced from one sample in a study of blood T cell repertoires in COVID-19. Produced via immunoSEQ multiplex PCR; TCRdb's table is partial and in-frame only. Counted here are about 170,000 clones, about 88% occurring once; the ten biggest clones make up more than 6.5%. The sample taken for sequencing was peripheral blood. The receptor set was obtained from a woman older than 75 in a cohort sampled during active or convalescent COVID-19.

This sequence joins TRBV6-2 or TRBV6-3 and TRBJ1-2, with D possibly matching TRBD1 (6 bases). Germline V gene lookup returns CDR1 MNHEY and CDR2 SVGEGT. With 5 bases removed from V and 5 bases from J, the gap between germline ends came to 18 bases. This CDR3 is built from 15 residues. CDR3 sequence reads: CASSLPRGTGYGYTF. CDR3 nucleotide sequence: TGTGCCAGCAGTCTACCTAGGGGGACCGGTTATGGCTACACCTTC.

CDR3: CASAREVAKNIQYF. The DNA of the CDR3 is TGTGCCAGCGCTAGAGAGGTAGCCAAAAACATTCAGTACTTC. This chain connects TRBV19 to TRBJ2-4; D is undetermined. V was clipped by 9 bases and J by 0 bases, with 12 bases between them. There are 14 residues in the CDR3. The germline V gene has CDR1 LNHDA and CDR2 SQIVND (reference sequence).

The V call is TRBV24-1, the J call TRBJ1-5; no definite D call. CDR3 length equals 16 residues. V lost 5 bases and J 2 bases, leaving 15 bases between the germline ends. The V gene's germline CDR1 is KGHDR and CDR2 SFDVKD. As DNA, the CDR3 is TGTGCCACCAGTGGCGGGCCCTCAGCTGGCAATCAGCCCCAGCATTTT. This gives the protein CATSGGPSAGNQPQHF.

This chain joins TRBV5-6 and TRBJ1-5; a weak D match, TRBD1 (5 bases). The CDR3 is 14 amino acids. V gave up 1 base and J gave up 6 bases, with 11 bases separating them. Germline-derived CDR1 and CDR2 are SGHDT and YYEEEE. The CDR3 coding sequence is TGTGCCAGCAGCTTGAGACAGTCGGGTCAGCCCCAGCATTTT. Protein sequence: CASSLRQSGQPQHF.

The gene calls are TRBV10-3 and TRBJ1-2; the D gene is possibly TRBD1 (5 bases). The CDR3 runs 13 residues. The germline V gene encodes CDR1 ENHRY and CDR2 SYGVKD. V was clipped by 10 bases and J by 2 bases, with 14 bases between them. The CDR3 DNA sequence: TGTGCCAGTGAAGGACGGACAAACTATGGCTACACCTTC. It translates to CASEGRTNYGYTF.

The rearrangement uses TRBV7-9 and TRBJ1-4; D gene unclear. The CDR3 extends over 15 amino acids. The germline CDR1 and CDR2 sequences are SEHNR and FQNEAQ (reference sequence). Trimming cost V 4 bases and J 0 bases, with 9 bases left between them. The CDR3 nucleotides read TGTGCCAGCAGCTCCCACCTACCAACTAATGAAAAACTGTTTTTT. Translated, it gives CASSSHLPTNEKLFF. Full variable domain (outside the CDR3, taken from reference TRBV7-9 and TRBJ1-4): DTGVSQNPRHKITKRGQNVTFRCDPISEHNRLYWYRQTLGQGPEFLTYFQNEAQLEKSRLLSDRFSAERPKGSFSTLEIQRTEQGDSAMYLCASSSHLPTNEKLFFGSGTQLSVL.

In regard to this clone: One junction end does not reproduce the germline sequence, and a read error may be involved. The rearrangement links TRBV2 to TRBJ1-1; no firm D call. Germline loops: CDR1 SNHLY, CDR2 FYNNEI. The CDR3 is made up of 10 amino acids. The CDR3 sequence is CASSEGRVGF. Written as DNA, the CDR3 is TGTGCCAGCAGTGAAGGGCGGGTAGGGTTT.

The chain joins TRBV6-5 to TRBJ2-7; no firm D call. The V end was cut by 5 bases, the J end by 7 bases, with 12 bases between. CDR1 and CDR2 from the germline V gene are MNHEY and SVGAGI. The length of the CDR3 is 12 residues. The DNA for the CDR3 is TGTGCCAGCAGTCTGTATAAGCGAGAGCAGTACGTC. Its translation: CASSLYKREQYV.

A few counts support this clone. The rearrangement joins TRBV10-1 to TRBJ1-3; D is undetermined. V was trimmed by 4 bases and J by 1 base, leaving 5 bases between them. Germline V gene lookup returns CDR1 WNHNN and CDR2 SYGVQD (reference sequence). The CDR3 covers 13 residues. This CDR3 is CASSGGSGNTIYF. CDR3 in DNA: TGCGCCAGCAGTGGAGGGTCTGGAAACACCATATATTTT.

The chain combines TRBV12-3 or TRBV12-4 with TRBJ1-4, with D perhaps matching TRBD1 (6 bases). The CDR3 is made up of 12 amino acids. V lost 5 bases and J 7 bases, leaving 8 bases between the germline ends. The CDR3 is CASSNRVEKLFF. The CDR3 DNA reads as TGTGCCAGCAGTAACAGGGTTGAAAAACTGTTTTTT.

The CDR3: CASAKGQAGNTEAFF. CDR3 DNA: TGTGCCAGCGCAAAGGGCCAGGCGGGGAACACTGAAGCTTTCTTT. The chain recombines TRBV9 with TRBJ1-1; the D is unclear. CDR3 length: 15 amino acids. Between the trimmed V and J ends, which lost 7 bases and 1 base, there was a span of 17 bases. The germline V gene has CDR1 SGDLS and CDR2 YYNGEE.

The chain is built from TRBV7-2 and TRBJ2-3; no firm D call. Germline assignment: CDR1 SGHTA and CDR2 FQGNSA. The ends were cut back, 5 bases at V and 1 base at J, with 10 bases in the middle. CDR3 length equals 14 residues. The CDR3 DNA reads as TGTGCCAGCAGCCCCCGTCGGGGCACAGATACGCAGTATTTT. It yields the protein CASSPRRGTDTQYF.

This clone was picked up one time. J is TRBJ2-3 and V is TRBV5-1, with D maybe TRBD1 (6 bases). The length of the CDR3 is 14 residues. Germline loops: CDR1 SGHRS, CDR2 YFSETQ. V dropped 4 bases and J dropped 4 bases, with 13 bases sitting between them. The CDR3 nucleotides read TGCGCCAGCAGCCTCCTGGGACATTCAGATACGCAGTATTTT. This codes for CASSLLGHSDTQYF.

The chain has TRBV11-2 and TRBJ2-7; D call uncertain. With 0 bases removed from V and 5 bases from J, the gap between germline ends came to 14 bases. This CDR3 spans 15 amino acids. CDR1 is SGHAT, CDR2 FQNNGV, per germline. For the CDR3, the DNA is TGTGCCAGCAGCTTAGATCTTTTGTGGGCCCACGAGCAGTACGTC. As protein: CASSLDLLWAHEQYV.

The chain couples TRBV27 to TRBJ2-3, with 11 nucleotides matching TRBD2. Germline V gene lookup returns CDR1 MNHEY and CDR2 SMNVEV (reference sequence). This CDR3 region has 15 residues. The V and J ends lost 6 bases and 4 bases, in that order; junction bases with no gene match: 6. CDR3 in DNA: TGTGCCAGCAGCTTAGCGGGGGGGCTGTCAGATACGCAGTATTTT. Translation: CASSLAGGLSDTQYF.

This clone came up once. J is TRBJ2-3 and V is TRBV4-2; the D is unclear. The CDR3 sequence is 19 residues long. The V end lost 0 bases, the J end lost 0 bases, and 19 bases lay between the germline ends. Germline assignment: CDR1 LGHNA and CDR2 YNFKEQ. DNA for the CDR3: TGTGCCAGCAGCCAAGAGGCTTGGAGTCCGGCTTCTAGCACAGATACGCAGTATTTT. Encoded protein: CASSQEAWSPASSTDTQYF.

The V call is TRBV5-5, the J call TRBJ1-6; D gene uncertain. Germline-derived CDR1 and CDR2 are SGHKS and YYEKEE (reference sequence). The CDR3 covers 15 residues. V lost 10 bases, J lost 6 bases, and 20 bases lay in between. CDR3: CASFSLQRPNSPLHF. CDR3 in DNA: TGTGCCTCCTTTAGCCTTCAGAGGCCTAATTCACCCCTCCACTTT.

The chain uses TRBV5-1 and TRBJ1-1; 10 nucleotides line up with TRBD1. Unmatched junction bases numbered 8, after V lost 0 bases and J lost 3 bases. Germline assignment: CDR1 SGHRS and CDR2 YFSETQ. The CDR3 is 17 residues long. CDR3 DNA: TGCGCCAGCAGCTTGGGGACAGGGGGGAGGATGCACACTGAAGCTTTCTTT. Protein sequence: CASSLGTGGRMHTEAFF.

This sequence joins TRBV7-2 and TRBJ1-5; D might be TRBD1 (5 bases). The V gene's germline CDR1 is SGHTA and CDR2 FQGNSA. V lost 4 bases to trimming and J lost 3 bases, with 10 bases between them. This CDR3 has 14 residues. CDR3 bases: TGTGCCAGCAGCTCAGACAGCTTCAATCAGCCCCAGCATTTT. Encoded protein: CASSSDSFNQPQHF.

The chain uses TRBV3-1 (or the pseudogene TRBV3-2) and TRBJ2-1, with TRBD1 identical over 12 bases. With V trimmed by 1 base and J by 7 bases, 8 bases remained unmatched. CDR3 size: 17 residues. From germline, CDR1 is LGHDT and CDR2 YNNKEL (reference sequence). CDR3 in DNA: TGTGCCAGCAGCCAAGCCCCCGGGACAGGGGGCCAGAATGAGCAGTTCTTC. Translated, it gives CASSQAPGTGGQNEQFF.

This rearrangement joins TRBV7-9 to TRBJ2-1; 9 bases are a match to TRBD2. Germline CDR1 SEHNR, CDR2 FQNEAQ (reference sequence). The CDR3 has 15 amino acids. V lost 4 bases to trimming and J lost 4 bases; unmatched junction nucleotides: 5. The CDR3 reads CASSYTSGPYNEQFF. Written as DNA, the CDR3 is TGTGCCAGCAGCTACACTAGCGGGCCGTACAATGAGCAGTTCTTC.